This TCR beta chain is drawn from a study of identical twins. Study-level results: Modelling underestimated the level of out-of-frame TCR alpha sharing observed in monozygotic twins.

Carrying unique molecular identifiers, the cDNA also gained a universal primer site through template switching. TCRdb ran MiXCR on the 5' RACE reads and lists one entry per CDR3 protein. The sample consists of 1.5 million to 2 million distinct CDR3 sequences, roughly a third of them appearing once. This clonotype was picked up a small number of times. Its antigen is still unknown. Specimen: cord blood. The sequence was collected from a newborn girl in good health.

The CDR3 region is CSARPSAGNNEQFF. CDR3 coding DNA: TGCAGTGCTAGACCTAGCGCCGGGAACAATGAGCAGTTCTTC. The chain is built from TRBV20-1 and TRBJ2-1, with D perhaps matching TRBD2 (6 bases). V was cut by 2 bases and J by 5 bases, with 13 bases left in between. The germline V gene encodes CDR1 DFQATT and CDR2 SNEGSKA (reference sequence). This CDR3 contains 14 residues.